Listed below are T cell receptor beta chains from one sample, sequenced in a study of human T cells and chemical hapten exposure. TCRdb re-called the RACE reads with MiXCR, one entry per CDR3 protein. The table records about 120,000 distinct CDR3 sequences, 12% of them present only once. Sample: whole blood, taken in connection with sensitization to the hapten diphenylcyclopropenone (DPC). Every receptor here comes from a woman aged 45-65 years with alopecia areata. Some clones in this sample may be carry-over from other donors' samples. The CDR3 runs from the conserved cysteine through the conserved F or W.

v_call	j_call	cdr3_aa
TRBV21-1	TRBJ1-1	CASIPGGDRETVEAFF
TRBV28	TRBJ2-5	CASTLTSGVQETQYF
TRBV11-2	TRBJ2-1	CASSYSGTRGNEQFF
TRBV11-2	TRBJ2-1	CASSSKGAGAEQFF
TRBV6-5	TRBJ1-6	CASRPPGPNSPLHF
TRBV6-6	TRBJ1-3	CASSYSMAGNTIYF
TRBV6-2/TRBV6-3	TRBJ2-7	CASSYVAVREQYF
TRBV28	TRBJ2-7	CATQPGQDYEQYF
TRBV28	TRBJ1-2	CASSLRNYGYTF
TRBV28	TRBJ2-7	CASRTRDRLIEQYF
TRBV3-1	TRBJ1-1	CASSLEDRAREAFF
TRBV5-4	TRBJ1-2	CASSVDRGLGGYTF
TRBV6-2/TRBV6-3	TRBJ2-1	CASSYSSWRGSSYNEQFF
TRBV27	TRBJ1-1	CASSSLQGATEAFF
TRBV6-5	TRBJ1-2	CASSYVEGANYGYTF
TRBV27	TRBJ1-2	CASSLGAGLGAGYTF
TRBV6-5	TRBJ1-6	CATADSYNSPLHF
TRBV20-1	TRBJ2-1	CSAGPGPVIFF
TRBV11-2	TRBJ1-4	CASSLGSPRQIRTRLMFF
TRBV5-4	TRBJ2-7	CASSTGTAYEQYF
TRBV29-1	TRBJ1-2	CSVVPGDHYGYTF
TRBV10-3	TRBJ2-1	CAISEWDGLAGVDNEQFF
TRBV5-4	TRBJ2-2	CASSTLGSGTGELFF
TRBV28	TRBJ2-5	CASLGGLRPQYF
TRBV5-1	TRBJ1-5	CASSPGTGDQPQHF
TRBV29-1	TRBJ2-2	CSAKDRANTGELFF
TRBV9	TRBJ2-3	CASSVAASTDTQYF
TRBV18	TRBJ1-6	CASSPPGRSSPLHF
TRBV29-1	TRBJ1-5	CSVGEGGAYQPQHF
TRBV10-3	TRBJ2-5	CAISESTQETQYF
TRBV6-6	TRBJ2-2	CASSYPISGPSNTGELFF
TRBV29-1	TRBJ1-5	CSATTGNQPQHF
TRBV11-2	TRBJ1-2	CASTAMRAGDGYTF
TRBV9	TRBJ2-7	CASSVGGHYEYEQYF
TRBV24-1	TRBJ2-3	CATSDLQRRAGDTDTQYF
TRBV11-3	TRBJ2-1	CASSSLGQGRSNEQFF
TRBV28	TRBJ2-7	CASRSSFGQDF
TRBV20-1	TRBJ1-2	CSARGTTANYGYTF
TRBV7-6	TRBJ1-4	CASTMGQGNEKLFF
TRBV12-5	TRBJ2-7	CASGRTGGLRGYEQYF
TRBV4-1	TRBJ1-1	CASSQSDRAENTEAFF
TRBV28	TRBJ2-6	CASSYLSGANVLTF
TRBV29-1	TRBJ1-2	CSVEESGPLAYGYTF
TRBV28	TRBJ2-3	CASRMKQGVEGRQSTDTQYF
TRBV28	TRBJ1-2	CASSPAGTANYGYTF
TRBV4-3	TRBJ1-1	CASSQDRNTEAFF
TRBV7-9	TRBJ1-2	CASSLVPHNYGYTF